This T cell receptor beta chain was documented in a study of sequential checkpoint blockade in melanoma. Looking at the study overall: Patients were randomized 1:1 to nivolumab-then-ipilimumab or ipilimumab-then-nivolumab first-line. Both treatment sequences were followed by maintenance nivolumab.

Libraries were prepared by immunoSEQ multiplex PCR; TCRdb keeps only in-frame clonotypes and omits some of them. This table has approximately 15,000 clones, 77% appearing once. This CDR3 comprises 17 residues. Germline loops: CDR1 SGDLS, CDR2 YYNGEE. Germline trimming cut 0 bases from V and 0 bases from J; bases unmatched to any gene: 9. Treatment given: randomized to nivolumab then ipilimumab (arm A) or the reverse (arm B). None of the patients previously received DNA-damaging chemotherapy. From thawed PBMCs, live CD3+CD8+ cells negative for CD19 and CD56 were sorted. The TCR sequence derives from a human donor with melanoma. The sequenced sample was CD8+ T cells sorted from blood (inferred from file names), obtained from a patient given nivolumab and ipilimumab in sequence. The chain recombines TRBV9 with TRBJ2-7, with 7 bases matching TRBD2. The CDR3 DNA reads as TGTGCCAGCAGCGTAGGACTCGGCGGGAGCGCCTCCTACGAGCAGTACTTC. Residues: CASSVGLGGSASYEQYF.